This TCR beta chain was retrieved from a study of blood T cells in healthy people across ages. Per-sample yields of isolated PBMCs were at least 6.5 million. Through a sample-barcoded 5' primer and a J-beta primer mix, a second PCR was run for roughly 7 to 12 cycles. Per sample, CDR3-containing paired-end reads numbered at least 3 million. MiXCR, applied by TCRdb to the 5' RACE reads, yields one record per CDR3 protein. This table has just under 900,000 distinct CDR3 sequences, less than 35% appearing once. Regarding this clonotype: Its antigen is unknown.

Whole-study findings and limits: The recorded TCR beta diversity per million T cells decreased in a roughly linear manner with age.

The sequencing sample was made of blood. The sequence came from an elderly woman in good health.

The CDR3 DNA sequence: TGCAGTGCTAGGGAAGGAAAGGGGGCCTACGAGCAGTACTTC. It codes for CSAREGKGAYEQYF. The V gene is TRBV20-1, the J gene TRBJ2-5; maybe TRBD1 (6 bases). The J call is uncertain, as TRBJ2-7 better fits the DNA end. CDR1 DFQATT and CDR2 SNEGSKA come from the germline V gene (reference sequence). The CDR3 contains 14 residues.